A single sample gave rise to the 11 T cell receptor beta chains below, sequenced in a study of blood T cell repertoires in COVID-19. Assay: immunoSEQ multiplex PCR; the TCRdb copy retains only in-frame clones and omits some. The table has some 90,000 clones, approximately 92% seen once. Sample: peripheral blood. Receptors originate from a woman older than 75 with active COVID-19.

The V and J genes are TRBV28 and TRBJ1-2; 7 bases line up with TRBD1. Per germline, CDR1 MDHEN and CDR2 SYDVKM. This CDR3 region has 12 residues. J gave up 10 bases and V 5 bases, and 7 bases lay outside the gene matches. CDR3 nucleotides: TGTGCCAGCAGTCGGGACAGACTTATCTACACCTTC. This encodes CASSRDRLIYTF.

V is TRBV28 and J is TRBJ2-1; 9 bases align to TRBD1. CDR3 length: 18 amino acids. Unmatched junction bases numbered 12, after V lost 2 bases and J lost 4 bases. CDR1 is MDHEN, CDR2 SYDVKM, per germline. The CDR3 loop is CASSLTIGGGQGYNEQFF. The CDR3 DNA follows: TGTGCCAGCAGTTTAACCATCGGAGGGGGACAGGGATACAATGAGCAGTTCTTC.

J is TRBJ2-2 and V is TRBV18, with 8 bases that match TRBD1. The V gene's germline CDR1 is KGHSH and CDR2 LQKENI. The V segment lost 6 bases and the J segment 3 bases; nucleotides outside the gene matches: 9. The CDR3 contains 16 residues. This chain's CDR3 is CASSLIGTGDTGELFF. The CDR3 nucleotides read TGTGCCAGCTCCCTAATTGGGACAGGCGACACCGGGGAGCTGTTTTTT. The full variable domain, its missing parts supplied by reference TRBV18 and TRBJ2-2, is NAGVMQNPRHLVRRRGQEARLRCSPMKGHSHVYWYRQLPEEGLKFMVYLQKENIIDESGMPKERFSAEFPKEGPSILRIQQVVRGDSAAYFCASSLIGTGDTGELFFGEGSRLTVL.

V usage is TRBV3-1 (or the pseudogene TRBV3-2) and J usage is TRBJ2-3; 8 positions agree with TRBD2. V was pared by 5 bases and J by 4 bases, with 11 bases of the junction left unmatched. The CDR3 covers 16 residues. The V gene's germline CDR1 is LGHDT and CDR2 YNNKEL (reference sequence). Here the CDR3 DNA reads TGTGCCAGCAGCAAGGGGACTAGTGGGGTGGCAGATACGCAGTATTTT. It is translated as CASSKGTSGVADTQYF.

J is TRBJ2-7 and V is TRBV20-1; tentatively, D is TRBD1 (6 bases). The CDR3 length is 13 residues. Trimming took 3 bases from V and 2 from J, leaving 11 bases between them. Germline CDR1 and CDR2: DFQATT and SNEGSKA (reference sequence). CDR3 loop: CSASTTGPYEQYF. In DNA form, the CDR3 reads TGCAGTGCTAGTACAACAGGGCCCTACGAGCAGTACTTC.

V usage is TRBV27 and J usage is TRBJ2-2; D is possibly TRBD2 (5 bases). Germline lookup yields CDR1 MNHEY and CDR2 SMNVEV (reference sequence). V gave up 1 base and J gave up 2 bases, with 11 bases separating them. This CDR3 region has 16 residues. The CDR3 sequence is CASSLLSGANTGELFF. CDR3 nucleotides: TGTGCCAGCAGTTTATTAAGCGGAGCCAACACCGGGGAGCTGTTTTTT.

This clone occurred a few times. The chain links TRBV19 to TRBJ1-4, with 10 bases matching TRBD1. Trimming took 6 bases from V and 6 from J; bases not matched to a gene: 4. Germline V gene sequence: CDR1 LNHDA, CDR2 SQIVND (reference sequence). There are 14 residues in the CDR3. The CDR3 bases are TGTGCCAGTAGGCCGGGACAGGGGTATGAAAAACTGTTTTTT. It is translated as CASRPGQGYEKLFF.

The CDR3 coding sequence is TGTGCCAGCAGCCCTCGGACTAGCGGGAGCCTCCGGACCTTCTACGAGCAGTACTTC. Translated, it gives CASSPRTSGSLRTFYEQYF. V is TRBV7-8 and J is TRBJ2-7, with 13 bases lining up with TRBD2. Per germline, CDR1 SGHVS and CDR2 FQNEAQ. The CDR3 runs 19 residues. Germline trimming cut 5 bases from V and 3 bases from J; bases unmatched to any gene: 16.

The J gene is TRBJ2-7, the V gene TRBV21-1; the tabulated D call, TRBD2, remains unverified against the DNA. TRBV21-1 is given as a pseudogene. The CDR3 spans 15 residues. The CDR3 sequence is CASSHLAGKDYEQYF. As DNA, the CDR3 is TGTGCCAGCAGCCACTTAGCGGGCAAGGACTACGAGCAGTACTTC.

V and J are TRBV9 and TRBJ1-4, with 8 bases aligning to TRBD1. Germline values: CDR1 SGDLS, CDR2 YYNGEE. V shed 0 bases, J shed 4 bases, and the junction held 8 bases outside the gene matches. The CDR3 has 17 residues. DNA of the CDR3: TGTGCCAGCAGCGTAGAGGGAGGACAGGGCTATAATGAAAAACTGTTTTTT. As protein: CASSVEGGQGYNEKLFF.

The V and J genes are TRBV12-3 or TRBV12-4 and TRBJ2-7; 7 bases line up with TRBD1. V gave up 6 bases and J gave up 2 bases; unmatched junction bases: 4. The CDR3 covers 13 residues. The chain's CDR3 is CASSTTGAYEQYF. The CDR3 DNA sequence: TGTGCCAGCAGCACTACAGGGGCCTACGAGCAGTACTTC.